Following are 2 T cell receptor beta chains from one sample sequenced in a study of PD-1 blockade in mismatch repair-deficient tumors. TCRdb keeps only in-frame clones here, not all; method: immunoSEQ multiplex PCR. The table lists about 63,000 clones, about 91% of them singletons. Sample: peripheral blood, taken 52 weeks after starting pembrolizumab. The receptors were gathered from an adult with mismatch repair-deficient cancer.

The gene calls are TRBV21-1 and TRBJ2-1; TRBD2 is taken as the D call from the table, unchecked against the DNA. TRBV21-1 is annotated as a pseudogene. CDR3 length equals 14 residues. The CDR3 region is CASSKTSSYNEQFF. Here the CDR3 DNA reads TGTGCCAGCAGCAAAACTAGCTCCTACAATGAGCAGTTCTTC.

V and J are TRBV13 and TRBJ2-7; no definite D call. Trimming removed 3 bases at V and 6 bases at J, with 12 bases between. CDR1 is PRHDT, CDR2 FYEKMQ, per germline (reference sequence). The CDR3 spans 13 residues. In DNA, the CDR3 is TGTGCCAGCAGCTTGAGTTTGGTCGGCGAGCAGTACTTC. The encoded protein is CASSLSLVGEQYF.